The source of this T cell receptor (beta chain) is a study of T-cell memory formation after mild COVID-19. The study's findings and limits: The finding that pre-infection memory included some responding clones suggested that cross-reactive memory joined.

This clonotype was picked up a small number of times. As yet, its antigen is unknown. Germline CDR1 and CDR2: MNHNY and SVGAGI (reference sequence). The CDR3 length is 16 residues. V lost 0 bases to trimming and J lost 0 bases; unmatched junction nucleotides: 5. Each CDR3 protein gets one entry after TCRdb re-called the 5' RACE reads with MiXCR. The repertoire holds hundreds of thousands of distinct CDR3 sequences, under 20% seen once, with around 23% in the top ten. The chain uses TRBV6-6 and TRBJ2-7; 7 bases map to TRBD1. The sequenced material came from PBMCs or a T cell subset sorted from them (not recorded which). The TCR was taken from a man younger than 35 who had mild COVID-19 (a few samples of this study predate the infection). Cell type and time point are not known. The CDR3 spells CASSYSGGAGSYEQYF. CDR3 DNA sequence: TGTGCCAGCAGTTACTCAGGGGGCGCCGGCTCCTACGAGCAGTACTTC.